The 31 T cell receptor beta chains listed next were all sequenced from one sample in a study of blood T cell repertoires in COVID-19. Repertoires were generated with immunoSEQ multiplex PCR, while TCRdb's copy carries only in-frame clones and drops some. The data hold approximately 300,000 clones, with roughly 88% observed a single time. The sample consisted of peripheral blood. The receptors shown here come from a human donor with COVID-19, enrolled during active disease. The donor label of this sample is uncertain.

The chain is built from TRBV28 and TRBJ1-4; weak D call: TRBD1 (5 bases). CDR1 is MDHEN and CDR2 is SYDVKM in the germline V gene. V gave up 5 bases and J gave up 3 bases, with 16 bases separating them. The CDR3 is 16 residues long. CDR3 bases: TGTGCCAGCAGTGCGCCCTCAGGGTCCGCTAATGAAAAACTGTTTTTT. Protein: CASSAPSGSANEKLFF. Complete variable domain (other parts from reference TRBV28 and TRBJ1-4): DVKVTQSSRYLVKRTGEKVFLECVQDMDHENMFWYRQDPGLGLRLIYFSYDVKMKEKGDIPEGYSVSREKKERFSLILESASTNQTSMYLCASSAPSGSANEKLFFGSGTQLSVL.

The chain couples TRBV7-2 to TRBJ2-1; D unresolved. CDR1 SGHTA and CDR2 FQGNSA come from the germline V gene. This CDR3 is built from 13 residues. Trimming stripped 0 bases from V and 11 bases from J, with 11 bases between. The CDR3 loop reads CASSLAGLSQQFF. The CDR3, as DNA: TGTGCCAGCAGCTTAGCGGGCCTTTCTCAGCAGTTCTTC.

The chain uses TRBV10-3 and TRBJ2-3, with D possibly TRBD1 on 6 matching bases. The CDR3 contains 17 residues. Germline-derived CDR1 and CDR2 are ENHRY and SYGVKD. The V and J ends lost 0 bases and 0 bases respectively, with 13 bases between them. CDR3 sequence: CAISESRPGASTDTQYF. The DNA for the CDR3 is TGTGCCATCAGTGAGTCGCGGCCAGGGGCGAGCACAGATACGCAGTATTTT.

This clone was picked up one time. The chain couples TRBV9 to TRBJ2-2, with D perhaps matching TRBD2 (6 bases). The CDR3 covers 15 residues. The V gene lost 1 base and the J gene lost 0 bases, with 7 bases spanning the gap. Per the germline V gene, CDR1 is SGDLS and CDR2 is YYNGEE. CDR3 DNA: TGTGCCAGCAGCGTAACGGGAGCGAACACCGGGGAGCTGTTTTTT. It yields the protein CASSVTGANTGELFF.

The chain joins TRBV5-4 to TRBJ2-1; 8 bases are a match to TRBD1. V lost 0 bases and J lost 0; bases outside the gene matches: 2. CDR3 length: 16 amino acids. The V gene's germline CDR1 is SGHNT and CDR2 YYREEE (reference sequence). CDR3 residues: CASSLGTGHSYNEQFF. CDR3 nucleotides: TGTGCCAGCAGCTTGGGGACAGGGCACTCCTACAATGAGCAGTTCTTC.

There are a few counts of this clone. The V call is TRBV29-1, the J call TRBJ1-2, with D unresolved. Trimming pared 4 bases from V and 8 bases from J, leaving 20 bases between. The CDR3 covers 14 residues. Germline CDR1 SQVTM, CDR2 ANQGSEA. The CDR3 reads CSVGQSRGEVGYTF. In DNA form, the CDR3 reads TGCAGCGTTGGGCAGTCGCGGGGAGAGGTGGGCTACACCTTC.

CDR3 loop: CASSSPRQGSGYEQYF. The CDR3 DNA reads TGTGCCAGCAGCTCTCCTCGACAGGGTTCAGGCTACGAGCAGTACTTC. V gene TRBV3-1 (or the pseudogene TRBV3-2) combines with J gene TRBJ2-7; 7 positions agree with TRBD1. CDR1 and CDR2 (germline): LGHDT, YNNKEL (reference sequence). J lost 3 bases, V lost 5 bases, and 13 bases had no gene match. The CDR3 extends over 16 amino acids.

This clone appeared many times. This chain connects TRBV21-1 to TRBJ2-7; whether TRBD2, the table's D call, matches the DNA was not checked. TRBV21-1 is a recognized pseudogene. The CDR3 totals 14 residues. The CDR3 region is CASRPAGVPYEQYF. As DNA, the CDR3 is TGTGCCAGCAGGCCAGCGGGAGTACCCTACGAGCAGTACTTC.

The J gene is TRBJ2-3, the V gene TRBV29-1; 8 nucleotides line up with TRBD2. The germline V gene has CDR1 SQVTM and CDR2 ANQGSEA. There are 13 residues in the CDR3. V was pared by 4 bases and J by 3 bases, with 3 bases of the junction left unmatched. The CDR3, as DNA: TGCAGCGTTGGGGTAGCGGGGACAGATACGCAGTATTTT. It is translated as CSVGVAGTDTQYF.

V is TRBV6-2 or TRBV6-3 and J is TRBJ2-3; no firm D call. The CDR3 runs to 16 residues. Per the germline V gene, CDR1 is MNHEY and CDR2 is SVGEGT. The V end was cut by 3 bases, the J end by 5 bases, with 18 bases between. CDR3: CASSYEETTDGDTQYF. CDR3 nucleotides: TGTGCCAGCAGTTATGAGGAGACGACCGACGGAGATACGCAGTATTTT.

The genes are TRBV5-5 and TRBJ1-3; D not certain. The CDR3 is 12 residues long. V lost 3 bases and J 4 bases, leaving 5 bases between the germline ends. Per the germline V gene, CDR1 is SGHKS and CDR2 is YYEKEE (reference sequence). Here the CDR3 DNA reads TGTGCCAGCAGCTCCTTCGGAAACACCATATATTTT. This encodes CASSSFGNTIYF.

The rearrangement links TRBV2 to TRBJ2-4, with TRBD1 matching 8 bases. CDR3 size: 13 residues. Germline V gives CDR1 SNHLY, CDR2 FYNNEI. J gave up 8 bases and V 4 bases, and 4 bases lay outside the gene matches. Written as DNA, the CDR3 is TGTGCCAGCAGTGCGAACAGGGGGGACATTCAGTACTTC. The encoded protein is CASSANRGDIQYF. The entire variable domain, with the rest obtained from reference TRBV2 and TRBJ2-4, is as follows: EPEVTQTPSHQVTQMGQEVILRCVPISNHLYFYWYRQILGQKVEFLVSFYNNEISEKSEIFDDQFSVERPDGSNFTLKIRSTKLEDSAMYFCASSANRGDIQYFGAGTRLSVL.

The rearrangement links TRBV29-1 to TRBJ2-7; TRBD2 aligns across 7 bases. The V and J ends lost 7 bases and 4 bases, in that order; junction bases with no gene match: 16. The CDR3 has 15 amino acids. CDR1 SQVTM and CDR2 ANQGSEA come from the germline V gene. This CDR3 is CSASAPSAGEYEQYF. The DNA of the CDR3 is TGCAGCGCTAGCGCCCCCTCGGCGGGAGAATACGAGCAGTACTTC.

This chain connects TRBV3-1 (or the pseudogene TRBV3-2) to TRBJ2-1; D is possibly TRBD2 (6 bases). Per germline, CDR1 LGHDT and CDR2 YNNKEL (reference sequence). The CDR3 sequence is 14 residues long. Trimming removed 4 bases from V and 7 bases from J, with 14 bases in between. The CDR3 loop reads CASSPPTRPNEQFF. The CDR3 DNA reads as TGTGCCAGCAGCCCCCCGACTAGACCTAATGAGCAGTTCTTC.

CDR3 sequence: CASSLSRITSGSTDTQYF. Here the CDR3 DNA reads TGTGCCAGCAGCCTATCAAGAATTACTAGCGGGAGCACAGATACGCAGTATTTT. The V and J genes are TRBV14 and TRBJ2-3; TRBD2 agrees at 9 bases. The CDR3 consists of 18 residues. Germline V gene lookup returns CDR1 SGHDN and CDR2 FVKESK. With V trimmed by 4 bases and J by 0 bases, 11 bases remained unmatched. The full variable domain, its missing parts supplied by reference TRBV14 and TRBJ2-3, is EAGVTQFPSHSVIEKGQTVTLRCDPISGHDNLYWYRRVMGKEIKFLLHFVKESKQDESGMPNNRFLAERTGGTYSTLKVQPAELEDSGVYFCASSLSRITSGSTDTQYFGPGTRLTVL.

The table lists this clone with a few counts. The gene calls are TRBV19 and TRBJ1-5; D is unresolved. The CDR3 totals 13 residues. Trimming removed 1 base at V and 5 bases at J, with 6 bases between. Per the germline V gene, CDR1 is LNHDA and CDR2 is SQIVND (reference sequence). The CDR3 DNA reads as TGTGCCAGTAGTATAGCCGGGTATCAGCCCCAGCATTTT. Translated: CASSIAGYQPQHF.

This chain connects TRBV2 to TRBJ2-3; D gene unclear. This CDR3 is 14 amino acids long. The ends were cut back, 3 bases at V and 0 bases at J, with 7 bases in the middle. Germline CDR1 and CDR2: SNHLY and FYNNEI. The DNA of the CDR3 is TGTGCCAGCAGTGACCCCTCCAGCACAGATACGCAGTATTTT. It codes for CASSDPSSTDTQYF.

This rearrangement joins TRBV7-8 to TRBJ2-1; D ambiguous. Trimming pared 8 bases from V and 4 bases from J, leaving 18 bases between. Germline V CDR1 and CDR2: SGHVS, FQNEAQ. The CDR3 runs 15 residues. DNA of the CDR3: TGTGCCAGCCTACAAGGAGACCCGCGATACAATGAGCAGTTCTTC. This gives the protein CASLQGDPRYNEQFF.

This chain uses TRBV6-1 with TRBJ2-7; D is uncertain. CDR3 length equals 14 residues. Deletions cut 2 bases from V and 3 bases from J, with 11 bases between. Germline CDR1 MNHNS, CDR2 SASEGT. CDR3 sequence: CASSERGGFYEQYF. CDR3 nucleotide sequence: TGTGCCAGCAGTGAAAGAGGTGGGTTCTACGAGCAGTACTTC.

The V and J genes are TRBV12-5 and TRBJ1-6; D gene ambiguous. This CDR3 comprises 12 residues. V was shortened by 6 bases and J by 7 bases, with 7 bases between the two germline ends. Germline V gene lookup returns CDR1 LGHNT and CDR2 FRNRAP. CDR3 sequence (DNA): TGTGCTAGTGGCTCGGTGAATTCACCCCTCCACTTT. Its protein product is CASGSVNSPLHF.

The V gene is TRBV6-5, the J gene TRBJ2-3, with 9 bases identical to TRBD2. Germline CDR1 and CDR2: MNHEY and SVGAGI. CDR3 size: 14 residues. V shed 7 bases and J 0 bases; nucleotides not matched to a gene: 2. The CDR3, as DNA: TGTGCCAGCACCGGACTAGCGAGCACAGATACGCAGTATTTT. Translating it yields CASTGLASTDTQYF.

The gene calls are TRBV18 and TRBJ1-6; 8 nucleotides line up with TRBD1. The CDR3 consists of 14 residues. Germline CDR1 is KGHSH and CDR2 is LQKENI. V was pared by 4 bases and J by 14 bases, with 10 bases of the junction left unmatched. In DNA, the CDR3 is TGTGCCAGCTCACTCGGACAGGGCGAGGGGGCCCTCCACTTT. This codes for CASSLGQGEGALHF.

This clone was detected once. The chain combines TRBV9 with TRBJ2-2; D remains ambiguous. The CDR3 extends over 17 amino acids. With 4 bases removed from V and 3 bases from J, the gap between germline ends came to 19 bases. The V gene's germline CDR1 is SGDLS and CDR2 YYNGEE. The CDR3 nucleotides read TGTGCCAGCAGCCCCTTCCAGACTCCACGGGACACCGGGGAGCTGTTTTTT. Protein product: CASSPFQTPRDTGELFF.

This clone was recorded once. The chain carries TRBV9 and TRBJ1-3; D unclear. The length of the CDR3 is 16 residues. Germline loops: CDR1 SGDLS, CDR2 YYNGEE. V was pared by 0 bases and J by 0 bases, with 10 bases between. The CDR3: CASSVAERSSGNTIYF. The CDR3 DNA follows: TGTGCCAGCAGCGTAGCGGAGCGCAGCTCTGGAAACACCATATATTTT.

This sequence joins TRBV5-1 and TRBJ1-4; 7 bases fit TRBD1. Germline V CDR1 and CDR2: SGHRS, YFSETQ. Trimming at V came to 3 bases and at J to 5 bases, leaving 7 bases not matched to a gene. The CDR3 is 15 amino acids. CDR3 nucleotide sequence: TGCGCCAGCAGCTCGGACGGGACAGCGAATGAAAAACTGTTTTTT. Translation gives CASSSDGTANEKLFF.

The chain combines TRBV27 with TRBJ1-1, with TRBD1 matching 11 bases. J gave up 11 bases and V 6 bases, and 11 bases lay outside the gene matches. The CDR3 sequence is 14 residues long. The germline CDR1 and CDR2 sequences are MNHEY and SMNVEV (reference sequence). CDR3 in DNA: TGTGCCAGCAGCCAGTCCGGACAGGGGGCGTTTGCTTTCTTT. Encoded protein: CASSQSGQGAFAFF.

The rearrangement links TRBV5-6 to TRBJ1-2, with D perhaps matching TRBD1 (5 bases). V lost 4 bases and J lost 4, with 11 bases in between. This CDR3 region has 13 residues. Per germline, CDR1 SGHDT and CDR2 YYEEEE. Written as DNA, the CDR3 is TGTGCCAGCAGCCGTGGGGGAGGCTATGGCTACACCTTC. Translated, it gives CASSRGGGYGYTF.

The chain joins TRBV5-1 to TRBJ2-7; possibly TRBD2 for D (5 bases). Germline V gene sequence: CDR1 SGHRS, CDR2 YFSETQ. Between the trimmed V and J ends, which lost 7 bases and 0 bases, there was a span of 20 bases. The length of the CDR3 is 16 residues. DNA of the CDR3: TGCGCCAGCGGGAGAGGCGGCGGAATTAGCTCCTACGAGCAGTACTTC. This gives the protein CASGRGGGISSYEQYF. Together with reference TRBV5-1 and TRBJ2-7, the CDR3 gives the full variable domain: KAGVTQTPRYLIKTRGQQVTLSCSPISGHRSVSWYQQTPGQGLQFLFEYFSETQRNKGNFPGRFSGRQFSNSRSEMNVSTLELGDSALYLCASGRGGGISSYEQYFGPGTRLTVT.

J is TRBJ2-3 and V is TRBV5-6; 14 bases are shared with TRBD2. V lost 4 bases and J lost 3; bases outside the gene matches: 4. Germline V lookup: CDR1 SGHDT, CDR2 YYEEEE. There are 16 residues in the CDR3. The CDR3 protein is CASSTGLAGVTDTQYF. The CDR3 DNA reads TGTGCCAGCAGCACGGGACTAGCGGGAGTGACAGATACGCAGTATTTT. Using reference TRBV5-6 and TRBJ2-3 for the parts outside the CDR3, the full variable domain is DAGVTQSPTHLIKTRGQQVTLRCSPKSGHDTVSWYQQALGQGPQFIFQYYEEEERQRGNFPDRFSGHQFPNYSSELNVNALLLGDSALYLCASSTGLAGVTDTQYFGPGTRLTVL.

The chain links TRBV30 to TRBJ2-7; 8 bases are a match to TRBD1. The CDR3 has 15 amino acids. Germline-derived CDR1 and CDR2 are GTSNPN and SVGIG (reference sequence). V gave up 2 bases and J gave up 3 bases; unmatched junction bases: 9. The CDR3 loop reads CAWSPRTGFFYEQYF. As DNA, the CDR3 is TGTGCCTGGAGTCCAAGGACAGGGTTCTTCTACGAGCAGTACTTC.

The gene calls are TRBV9 and TRBJ2-3, with D tentatively TRBD1 (6 bases). The CDR3 runs to 16 residues. V was clipped by 3 bases and J by 2 bases, with 16 bases between them. In germline, CDR1 is SGDLS, CDR2 YYNGEE. The CDR3 loop reads CASSETGNTLTDTQYF. DNA for the CDR3: TGTGCCAGCAGCGAAACAGGGAACACGCTCACAGATACGCAGTATTTT.